The present T cell receptor (beta chain) was sequenced within a study of blood T cell repertoires in COVID-19. The CDR3 is made up of 15 amino acids. In germline, CDR1 is ENHRY, CDR2 SYGVKD. V lost 4 bases and J 1 base, leaving 13 bases between the germline ends. In the authors' workflow: Researchers report that nucleated cell counts were estimated from reference gene primer amplification. Using immunoSEQ multiplex PCR, the repertoire was profiled, and TCRdb retains in-frame clones only, with some absent. Clonal size and the V and J genes are those of that table, whereas D and trimming came from the DNA. The sample yields about 62,000 clones, approximately 92% seen once.

The chain joins TRBV10-3 to TRBJ1-1; D is undetermined. The sample was peripheral blood. This clonotype was obtained from an older woman with COVID-19, enrolled during active disease. The CDR3 loop reads CAISVADTKNTEAFF. In DNA form, the CDR3 reads TGTGCCATCAGTGTGGCGGATACGAAGAACACTGAAGCTTTCTTT.